The 9 T cell receptor beta chains below all came from one sample that was sequenced in a study of CD8 T cells in ankylosing spondylitis. General study points: Seemingly characteristic of ankylosing spondylitis blood was a TCR beta motif consisting of about 8 highly homologous variants.

No cognate antigen is known for these TCRs. Each CDR3 protein gets one entry after TCRdb re-called the 5' RACE reads with MiXCR. The sample includes over 600,000 distinct CDR3 sequences, around 19% of them seen just once. The material sequenced was blood, either unsorted or a sorted T cell fraction (not recorded which). The receptor set was obtained from a male donor with ankylosing spondylitis.

The rearrangement uses TRBV7-2 and TRBJ2-1; the D call may be TRBD1 or TRBD2 (6 bases each). V was trimmed by 2 bases and J by 6 bases, leaving 11 bases between them. The length of the CDR3 is 14 residues. Germline CDR1 reads SGHTA; CDR2 reads FQGNSA. CDR3 protein: CASSLIPGANEQFF. In nucleotides, the CDR3 is TGTGCCAGCAGCTTAATCCCGGGGGCCAATGAGCAGTTCTTC.

This clonotype turned up a few times. This chain connects TRBV4-1 to TRBJ2-1; 7 nucleotides agree with TRBD2. The CDR3 is made up of 13 amino acids. Germline V gene sequence: CDR1 MGHRA, CDR2 YSYEKL. J gave up 12 bases and V 1 base, and 6 bases lay outside the gene matches. The CDR3: CASSQGTSGVQFF. CDR3 bases: TGCGCCAGCAGCCAAGGGACTAGTGGCGTGCAGTTCTTC.

The rearrangement joins TRBV5-5 to TRBJ1-2, with a weak D call TRBD1 (5 bases). V was pared by 0 bases and J by 0 bases, with 9 bases between. The CDR3 length is 15 residues. Germline-derived CDR1 and CDR2 are SGHKS and YYEKEE (reference sequence). DNA for the CDR3: TGTGCCAGCAGCTTGGCCGTGACAGCTAACTATGGCTACACCTTC. The encoded protein is CASSLAVTANYGYTF.

This chain joins TRBV20-1 and TRBJ2-1, with D possibly being TRBD1 or TRBD2 (6 bases each). Trimming pared 6 bases from V and 2 bases from J, leaving 20 bases between. Germline values: CDR1 DFQATT, CDR2 SNEGSKA (reference sequence). The CDR3 sequence is 16 residues long. The CDR3 loop reads CSAQHLSGDTYNEQFF. The CDR3 DNA reads TGCAGTGCCCAACACCTTTCGGGGGACACCTACAATGAGCAGTTCTTC.

This clonotype was seen only a few times. The rearrangement links TRBV4-1 to TRBJ2-7; the D is unclear. The CDR3 is 18 residues long. Trimming removed 2 bases at V and 2 bases at J, with 22 bases between. CDR1 MGHRA and CDR2 YSYEKL come from the germline V gene. For the CDR3, the DNA is TGCGCCAGCAGCCAAACACCCCAGCAAGGCAGATATACCTACGAGCAGTACTTC. Protein: CASSQTPQQGRYTYEQYF.

This clonotype was found a few times. The rearrangement uses TRBV20-1 and TRBJ1-4; D is ambiguous. Germline V gene sequence: CDR1 DFQATT, CDR2 SNEGSKA (reference sequence). This CDR3 has 16 amino acids. V was pared by 1 base and J by 0 bases, with 12 bases between. CDR3 sequence reads: CSARGWQAATNEKLFF. The CDR3 DNA reads as TGCAGTGCTAGAGGTTGGCAGGCCGCAACTAATGAAAAACTGTTTTTT.

A few counts support this clonotype. The chain is built from TRBV2 and TRBJ1-5; D not resolved. Germline V gene sequence: CDR1 SNHLY, CDR2 FYNNEI. CDR3 size: 15 residues. Trimming removed 3 bases at V and 3 bases at J, with 12 bases between. CDR3 sequence (DNA): TGTGCCAGCAGTGAGGAAGCGGGCTACAATCAGCCCCAGCATTTT. Its translation: CASSEEAGYNQPQHF.

This clonotype was picked up a small number of times. V is TRBV20-1 and J is TRBJ2-2, with TRBD2 matching 9 bases. The V segment lost 2 bases and the J segment 0 bases; nucleotides outside the gene matches: 4. This CDR3 contains 16 residues. Germline values: CDR1 DFQATT, CDR2 SNEGSKA (reference sequence). CDR3 sequence reads: CSARTSSGTNTGELFF. The CDR3 DNA reads as TGCAGTGCTAGAACCTCTAGCGGGACGAACACCGGGGAGCTGTTTTTT.

The genes are TRBV12-3 or TRBV12-4 and TRBJ2-7, with D possibly matching TRBD1 (6 bases). V shed 6 bases and J shed 3 bases, with 15 bases lying between them. The CDR3 totals 14 residues. CDR3 nucleotide sequence: TGTGCCAGCAGCCCACGGACAGCCTACTACGAGCAGTACTTC. Protein: CASSPRTAYYEQYF.